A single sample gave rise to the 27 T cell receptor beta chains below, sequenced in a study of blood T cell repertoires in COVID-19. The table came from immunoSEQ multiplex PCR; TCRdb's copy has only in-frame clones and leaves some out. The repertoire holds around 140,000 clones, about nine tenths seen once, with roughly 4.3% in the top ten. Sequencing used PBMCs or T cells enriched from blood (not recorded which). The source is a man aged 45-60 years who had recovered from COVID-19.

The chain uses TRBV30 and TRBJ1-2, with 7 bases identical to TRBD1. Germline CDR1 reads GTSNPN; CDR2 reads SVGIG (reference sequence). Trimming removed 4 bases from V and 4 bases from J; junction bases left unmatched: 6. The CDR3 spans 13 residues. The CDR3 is CAWIRGGPYGYTF. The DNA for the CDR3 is TGTGCCTGGATACGAGGGGGCCCCTATGGCTACACCTTC.

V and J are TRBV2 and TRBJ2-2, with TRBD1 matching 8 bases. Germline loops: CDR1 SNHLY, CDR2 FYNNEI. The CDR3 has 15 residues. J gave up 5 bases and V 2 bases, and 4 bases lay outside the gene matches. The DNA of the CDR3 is TGTGCCAGCAGTGAATGGACAGGGCGGACCGGGGAGCTGTTTTTT. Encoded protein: CASSEWTGRTGELFF.

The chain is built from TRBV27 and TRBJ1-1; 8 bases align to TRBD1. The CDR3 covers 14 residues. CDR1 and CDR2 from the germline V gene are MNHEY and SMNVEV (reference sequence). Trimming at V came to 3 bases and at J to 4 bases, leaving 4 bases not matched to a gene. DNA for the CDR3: TGTGCCAGCAGTTTTACCGGGACAGGCACTGAAGCTTTCTTT. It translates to CASSFTGTGTEAFF.

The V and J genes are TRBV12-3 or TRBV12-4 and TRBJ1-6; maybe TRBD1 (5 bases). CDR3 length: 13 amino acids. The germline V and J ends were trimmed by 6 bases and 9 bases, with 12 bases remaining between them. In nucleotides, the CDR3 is TGTGCCAGCAGATTTTCTCAGGGTTCACCCCTCCACTTT. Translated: CASRFSQGSPLHF.

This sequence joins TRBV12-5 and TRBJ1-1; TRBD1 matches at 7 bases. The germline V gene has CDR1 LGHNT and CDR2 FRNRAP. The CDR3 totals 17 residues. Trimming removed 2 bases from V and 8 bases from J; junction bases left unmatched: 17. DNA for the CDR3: TGTGCTAGTGGTTTGACAGGGGCGCTTTCCCGGTTGACAGAAGCTTTCTTT. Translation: CASGLTGALSRLTEAFF.

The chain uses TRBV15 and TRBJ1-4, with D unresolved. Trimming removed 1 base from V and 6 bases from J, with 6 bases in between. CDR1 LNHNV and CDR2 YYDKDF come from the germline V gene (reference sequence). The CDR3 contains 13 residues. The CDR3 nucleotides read TGTGCCACCAGCAGAGGACGGGATGAAAAACTGTTTTTT. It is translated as CATSRGRDEKLFF.

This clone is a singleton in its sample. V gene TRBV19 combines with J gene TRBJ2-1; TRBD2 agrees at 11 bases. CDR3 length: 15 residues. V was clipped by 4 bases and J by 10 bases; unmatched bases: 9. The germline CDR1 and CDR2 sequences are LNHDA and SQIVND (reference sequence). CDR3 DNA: TGTGCCAGTAGTACTAGCGGGAGGACTTTGGACGAGCAGTTCTTC. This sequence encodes CASSTSGRTLDEQFF.

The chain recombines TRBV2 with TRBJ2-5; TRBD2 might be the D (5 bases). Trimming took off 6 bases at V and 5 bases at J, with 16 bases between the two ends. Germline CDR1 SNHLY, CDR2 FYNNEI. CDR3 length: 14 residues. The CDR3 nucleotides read TGTGCCAGCAGGGACCTACTAGATTCCGAGACCCAGTACTTC. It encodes CASRDLLDSETQYF.

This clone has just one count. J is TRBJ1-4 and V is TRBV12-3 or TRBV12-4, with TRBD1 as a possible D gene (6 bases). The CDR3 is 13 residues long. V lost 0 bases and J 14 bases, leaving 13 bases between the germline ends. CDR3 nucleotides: TGTGCCAGCAGTTTAGCTGGACAGTTTGGGCTGTTTTTT. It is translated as CASSLAGQFGLFF.

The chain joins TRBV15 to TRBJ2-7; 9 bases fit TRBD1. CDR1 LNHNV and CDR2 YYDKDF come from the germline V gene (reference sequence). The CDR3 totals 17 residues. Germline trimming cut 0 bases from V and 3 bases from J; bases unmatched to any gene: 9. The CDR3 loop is CATSRDLGTGWNYEQYF. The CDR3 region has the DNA TGTGCCACCAGCAGAGATCTCGGGACAGGGTGGAACTACGAGCAGTACTTC. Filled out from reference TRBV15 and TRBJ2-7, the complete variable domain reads DAMVIQNPRYQVTQFGKPVTLSCSQTLNHNVMYWYQQKSSQAPKLLFHYYDKDFNNEADTPDNFQSRRPNTSFCFLDIRSPGLGDTAMYLCATSRDLGTGWNYEQYFGPGTRLTVT.

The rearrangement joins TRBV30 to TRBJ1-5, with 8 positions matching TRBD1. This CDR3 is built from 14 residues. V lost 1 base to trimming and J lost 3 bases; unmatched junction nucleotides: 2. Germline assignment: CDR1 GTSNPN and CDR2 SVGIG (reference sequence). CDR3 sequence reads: CAWSGTGNNQPQHF. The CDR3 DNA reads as TGTGCCTGGAGTGGGACAGGGAACAATCAGCCCCAGCATTTT.

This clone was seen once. CDR3 DNA: TGTGCCAGCAGCTTAGCGGGCATAGACTACGAGCAGTACTTC. Translated, it gives CASSLAGIDYEQYF. The rearrangement links TRBV7-9 to TRBJ2-7; D gene uncertain. The CDR3 length is 14 residues. The germline V gene has CDR1 SEHNR and CDR2 FQNEAQ (reference sequence). Trimming left V 0 bases short and J 3 bases short, with 9 bases between. Drawing the rest from reference TRBV7-9 and TRBJ2-7, the complete variable domain is DTGVSQNPRHKITKRGQNVTFRCDPISEHNRLYWYRQTLGQGPEFLTYFQNEAQLEKSRLLSDRFSAERPKGSFSTLEIQRTEQGDSAMYLCASSLAGIDYEQYFGPGTRLTVT.

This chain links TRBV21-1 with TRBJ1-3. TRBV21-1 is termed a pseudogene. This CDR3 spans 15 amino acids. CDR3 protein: CATPGSRAAGNTIYF. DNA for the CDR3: TGTGCCACTCCGGGAAGTAGGGCGGCTGGAAACACCATATATTTT.

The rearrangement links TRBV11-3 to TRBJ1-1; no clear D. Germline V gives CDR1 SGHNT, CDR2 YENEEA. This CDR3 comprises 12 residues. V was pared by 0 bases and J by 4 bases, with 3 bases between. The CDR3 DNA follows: TGTGCCAGCAGCTTAGACAGCACTGAAGCTTTCTTT. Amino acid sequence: CASSLDSTEAFF.

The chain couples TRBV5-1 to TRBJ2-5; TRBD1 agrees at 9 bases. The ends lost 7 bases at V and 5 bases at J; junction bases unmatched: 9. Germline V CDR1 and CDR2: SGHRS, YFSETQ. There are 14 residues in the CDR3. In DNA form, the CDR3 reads TGCGCCAGCGGGACAGGGTTTTTGAAGGAGACCCAGTACTTC. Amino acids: CASGTGFLKETQYF. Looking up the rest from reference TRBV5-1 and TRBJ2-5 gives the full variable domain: KAGVTQTPRYLIKTRGQQVTLSCSPISGHRSVSWYQQTPGQGLQFLFEYFSETQRNKGNFPGRFSGRQFSNSRSEMNVSTLELGDSALYLCASGTGFLKETQYFGPGTRLLVL.

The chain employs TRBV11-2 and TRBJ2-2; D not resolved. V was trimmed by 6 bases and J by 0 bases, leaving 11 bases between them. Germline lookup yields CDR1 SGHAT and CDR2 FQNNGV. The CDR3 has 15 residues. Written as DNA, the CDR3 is TGTGCCAGCAGTCGGTCTCCCCCGAACACCGGGGAGCTGTTTTTT. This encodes CASSRSPPNTGELFF.

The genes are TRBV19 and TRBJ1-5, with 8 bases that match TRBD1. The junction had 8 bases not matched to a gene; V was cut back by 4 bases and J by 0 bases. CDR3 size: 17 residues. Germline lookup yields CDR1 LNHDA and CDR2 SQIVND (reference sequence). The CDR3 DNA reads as TGTGCCAGTAGTAGAGGACAGGGACCATATAGCAATCAGCCCCAGCATTTT. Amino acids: CASSRGQGPYSNQPQHF.

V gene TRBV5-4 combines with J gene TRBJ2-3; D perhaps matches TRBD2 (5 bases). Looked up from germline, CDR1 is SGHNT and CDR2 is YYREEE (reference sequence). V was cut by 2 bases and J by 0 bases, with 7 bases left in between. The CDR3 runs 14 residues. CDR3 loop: CASSLAVSTDTQYF. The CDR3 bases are TGTGCCAGCAGCTTAGCGGTTAGCACAGATACGCAGTATTTT.

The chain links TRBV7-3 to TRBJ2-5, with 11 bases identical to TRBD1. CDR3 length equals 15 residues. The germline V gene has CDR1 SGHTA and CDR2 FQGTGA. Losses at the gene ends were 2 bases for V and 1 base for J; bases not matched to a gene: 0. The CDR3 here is CASSLGTGGQETQYF. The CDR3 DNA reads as TGTGCCAGCAGCTTAGGGACAGGGGGCCAAGAGACCCAGTACTTC.

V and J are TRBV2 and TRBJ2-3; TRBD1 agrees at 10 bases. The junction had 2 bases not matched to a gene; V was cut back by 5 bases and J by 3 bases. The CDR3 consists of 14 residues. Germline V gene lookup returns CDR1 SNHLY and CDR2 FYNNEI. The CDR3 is CASSRTGGTDTQYF. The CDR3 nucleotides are TGTGCCAGCAGTAGGACAGGGGGAACAGATACGCAGTATTTT. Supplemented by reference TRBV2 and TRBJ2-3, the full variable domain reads EPEVTQTPSHQVTQMGQEVILRCVPISNHLYFYWYRQILGQKVEFLVSFYNNEISEKSEIFDDQFSVERPDGSNFTLKIRSTKLEDSAMYFCASSRTGGTDTQYFGPGTRLTVL.

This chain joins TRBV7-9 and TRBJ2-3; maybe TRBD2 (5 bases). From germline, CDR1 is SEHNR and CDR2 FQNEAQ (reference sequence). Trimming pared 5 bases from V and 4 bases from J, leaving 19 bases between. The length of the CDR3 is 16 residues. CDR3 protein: CASSPKESGRADTQYF. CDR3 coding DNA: TGTGCCAGCAGCCCTAAGGAGAGCGGACGAGCAGATACGCAGTATTTT.

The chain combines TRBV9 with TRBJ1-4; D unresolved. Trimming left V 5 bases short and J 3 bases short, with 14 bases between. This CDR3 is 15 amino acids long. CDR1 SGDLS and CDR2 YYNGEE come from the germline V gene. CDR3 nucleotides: TGTGCCAGCAGGCGAGGGCCAGCCGCTAATGAAAAACTGTTTTTT. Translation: CASRRGPAANEKLFF.

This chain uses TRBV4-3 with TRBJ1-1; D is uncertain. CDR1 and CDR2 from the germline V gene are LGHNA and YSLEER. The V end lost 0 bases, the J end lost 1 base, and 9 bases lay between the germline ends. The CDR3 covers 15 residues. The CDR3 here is CASSQEPSTNTEAFF. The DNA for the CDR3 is TGCGCCAGCAGCCAAGAACCGAGTACGAACACTGAAGCTTTCTTT.

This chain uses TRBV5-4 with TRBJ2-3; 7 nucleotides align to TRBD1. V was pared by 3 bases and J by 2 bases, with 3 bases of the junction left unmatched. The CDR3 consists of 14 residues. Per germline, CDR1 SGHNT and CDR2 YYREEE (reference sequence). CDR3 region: CASSYRGATDTQYF. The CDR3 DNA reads TGTGCCAGCAGCTACAGGGGAGCCACAGATACGCAGTATTTT. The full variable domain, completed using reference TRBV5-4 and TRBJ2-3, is ETGVTQSPTHLIKTRGQQVTLRCSSQSGHNTVSWYQQALGQGPQFIFQYYREEENGRGNFPPRFSGLQFPNYSSELNVNALELDDSALYLCASSYRGATDTQYFGPGTRLTVL.

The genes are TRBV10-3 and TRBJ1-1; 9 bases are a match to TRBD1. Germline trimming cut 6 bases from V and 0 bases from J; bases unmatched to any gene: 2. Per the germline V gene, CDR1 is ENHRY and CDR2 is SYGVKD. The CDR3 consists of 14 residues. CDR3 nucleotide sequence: TGTGCCATCAGCGGACAGGGGATGAACACTGAAGCTTTCTTT. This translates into CAISGQGMNTEAFF.

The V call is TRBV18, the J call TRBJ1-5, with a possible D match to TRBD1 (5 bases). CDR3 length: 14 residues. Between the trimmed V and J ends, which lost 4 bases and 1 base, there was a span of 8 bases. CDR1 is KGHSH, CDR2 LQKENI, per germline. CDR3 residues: CASSLQESNQPQHF. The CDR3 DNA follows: TGTGCCAGCTCACTACAGGAGAGCAATCAGCCCCAGCATTTT.

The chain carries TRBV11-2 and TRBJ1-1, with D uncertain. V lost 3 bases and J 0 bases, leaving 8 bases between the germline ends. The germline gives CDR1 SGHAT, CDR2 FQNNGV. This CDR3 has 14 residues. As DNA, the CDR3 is TGTGCCAGCAGCTTTCTCCGGGTGAACACTGAAGCTTTCTTT. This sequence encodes CASSFLRVNTEAFF.